This TCR beta chain emerged from a study of cytomegalovirus exposure and HLA in healthy donors. Turning to this clone: Its antigen is currently unknown.

This PCR relied on a set of 60 Vbeta primers and 13 Jbeta primers. Profiling relied on immunoSEQ multiplex PCR, and the TCRdb table lists in-frame clones only, not all of them. Its table records about 75,000 clones. CDR3 length: 21 residues. Germline lookup yields CDR1 SNHLY and CDR2 FYNNEI. Between the trimmed V and J ends, which lost 2 bases and 0 bases, there was a span of 23 bases. These donors, healthy bone marrow donors, were studied. Overall study findings and caveats: Later work found most CMV-associated TCR beta chains apparently HLA-restricted. Rarity marked most TCR sequences, yet some public TCRs occurred in many donors.

Input material: PBMCs. The TCR comes from a man between 40 and 49 years old in good health and CMV-seronegative. This chain connects TRBV2 to TRBJ1-6; D remains ambiguous. The CDR3 is CASSETAPAGRHSSYNSPLHF. Written as DNA, the CDR3 is TGTGCCAGCAGTGAAACGGCCCCTGCAGGAAGACATAGCTCCTATAATTCACCCCTCCACTTT.